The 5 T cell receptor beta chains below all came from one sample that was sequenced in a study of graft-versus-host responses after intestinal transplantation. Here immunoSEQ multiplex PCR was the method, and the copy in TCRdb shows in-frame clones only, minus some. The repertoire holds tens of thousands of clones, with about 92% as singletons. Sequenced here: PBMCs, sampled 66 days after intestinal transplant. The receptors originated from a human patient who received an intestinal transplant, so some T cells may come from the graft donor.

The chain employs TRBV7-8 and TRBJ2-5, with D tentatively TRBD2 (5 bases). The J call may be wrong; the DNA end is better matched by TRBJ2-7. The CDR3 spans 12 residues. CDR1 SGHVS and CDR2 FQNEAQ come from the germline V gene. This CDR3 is CASSRLAYEQYF. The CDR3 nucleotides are TGTGCCAGCAGCAGGCTAGCTTACGAGCAGTACTTC.

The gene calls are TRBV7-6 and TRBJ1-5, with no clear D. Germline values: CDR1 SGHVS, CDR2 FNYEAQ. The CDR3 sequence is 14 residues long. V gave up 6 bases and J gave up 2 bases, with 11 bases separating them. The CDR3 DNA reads TGTGCCAGCAGTGAGGAGAGGGGCAATCAGCCCCAGCATTTT. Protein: CASSEERGNQPQHF.

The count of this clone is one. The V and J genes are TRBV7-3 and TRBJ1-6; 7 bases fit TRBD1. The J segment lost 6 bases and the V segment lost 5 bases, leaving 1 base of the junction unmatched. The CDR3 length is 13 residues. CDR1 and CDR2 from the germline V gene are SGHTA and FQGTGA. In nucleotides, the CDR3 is TGTGCCAGCAGCAGACAGGGTAATTCACCCCTCCACTTT. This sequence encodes CASSRQGNSPLHF.

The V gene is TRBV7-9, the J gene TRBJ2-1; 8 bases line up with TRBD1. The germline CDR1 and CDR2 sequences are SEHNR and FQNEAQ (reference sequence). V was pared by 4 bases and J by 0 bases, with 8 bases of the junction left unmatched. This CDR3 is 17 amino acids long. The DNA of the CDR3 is TGTGCCAGCAGCTCGAGCAACAGGGGGAGCTCCTACAATGAGCAGTTCTTC. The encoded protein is CASSSSNRGSSYNEQFF.

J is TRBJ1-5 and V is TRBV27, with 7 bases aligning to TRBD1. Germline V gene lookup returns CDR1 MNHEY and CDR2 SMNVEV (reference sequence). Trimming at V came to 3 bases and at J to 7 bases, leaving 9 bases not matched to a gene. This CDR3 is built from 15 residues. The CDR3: CASSFYSTGEQPQHF. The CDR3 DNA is TGTGCCAGCAGTTTCTATTCCACAGGGGAACAGCCCCAGCATTTT.